Sequencing of this T cell receptor beta chain was carried out in a study of human T cells and chemical hapten exposure. Study details: Patch tests delivered 0.01% DPC to the upper back and were evaluated at 6 days. TCR yields differed between samples (mainly from small differences in pooled library volume).

Time point defined: patch test 3, about 24 weeks after DPC sensitization. The treatment: therapeutic diphenylcyclopropenone sensitization with weekly scalp DPC. Each cDNA molecule in the library carried unique molecular identifiers. Each CDR3 protein gets one entry after TCRdb re-called the RACE reads with MiXCR. The profile shows some 110,000 distinct CDR3 sequences, 11% of them singletons. Per germline, CDR1 MNHEY and CDR2 SVGEGT. Deletions cut 0 bases from V and 11 bases from J, with 5 bases between. This CDR3 region has 11 residues. Material: whole blood, obtained in connection with sensitization to the hapten diphenylcyclopropenone (DPC). This rearrangement joins TRBV6-2 or TRBV6-3 to TRBJ2-1, with no clear D. This TCR was sampled from a woman in her fifties or sixties with alopecia areata. Some clones in this sample may be carry-over from other donors' samples. CDR3 nucleotide sequence: TGTGCCAGCAGTTACTCGGTAAAGCAGTTCTTC. Translated: CASSYSVKQFF.